These 32 T cell receptor beta chains were sequenced from one sample in a study of PD-1 blockade in classical Hodgkin lymphoma. Assay used: immunoSEQ multiplex PCR; TCRdb lists only in-frame clones, some missing. The table records tens of thousands of clones, about 86% of them present only once. Time point indicated: cycle 4 day 1 (C4D1), after 5 to 7 weeks of nivolumab. In every patient, relapse followed autologous stem cell transplantation, while exposure to brentuximab vedotin differed. Magnetic negative selection was used to purify CD4+ T cells from PBMCs that had been thawed. The specimen was CD4+ T cells from blood, collected before the fourth cycle of nivolumab. Receptors originate from a human donor with classical Hodgkin lymphoma.

The chain combines TRBV18 with TRBJ2-3; 10 positions match TRBD2. V lost 4 bases, J lost 10 bases, and 14 bases stayed unmatched. The CDR3 totals 16 residues. Germline V gives CDR1 KGHSH, CDR2 LQKENI. CDR3: CASSQTGTSDSLAQYF. DNA for the CDR3: TGTGCCAGCTCACAAACCGGGACTAGCGATAGTTTGGCGCAGTATTTT.

The rearrangement joins TRBV5-6 to TRBJ2-1; possibly TRBD1 for D (6 bases). Germline assignment: CDR1 SGHDT and CDR2 YYEEEE. The CDR3 is made up of 15 amino acids. The V end lost 4 bases, the J end lost 1 base, and 12 bases lay between the germline ends. The CDR3 reads CASSQQGLSYNEQFF. CDR3 nucleotides: TGTGCCAGCAGCCAACAGGGCTTATCCTACAATGAGCAGTTCTTC. The whole variable domain, remainder taken from reference TRBV5-6 and TRBJ2-1, is DAGVTQSPTHLIKTRGQQVTLRCSPKSGHDTVSWYQQALGQGPQFIFQYYEEEERQRGNFPDRFSGHQFPNYSSELNVNALLLGDSALYLCASSQQGLSYNEQFFGPGTRLTVL.

This clone has only a few counts. CDR3 sequence (DNA): TGTGCCAGCTCGAGGGTCGACTATGGCTACACCTTC. Translating it yields CASSRVDYGYTF. The chain employs TRBV2 and TRBJ1-2; D unclear. Germline values: CDR1 SNHLY, CDR2 FYNNEI. This CDR3 has 12 amino acids. V was trimmed by 8 bases and J by 3 bases, leaving 10 bases between them.

This chain uses TRBV19 with TRBJ2-1; D perhaps matches TRBD2 (6 bases). The V end was cut by 3 bases, the J end by 3 bases, with 12 bases between. The CDR3 runs 15 residues. Germline loops: CDR1 LNHDA, CDR2 SQIVND (reference sequence). CDR3: CASSMDLGGYNEQFF. CDR3 coding DNA: TGTGCCAGTAGTATGGACTTGGGGGGCTACAATGAGCAGTTCTTC.

The sample holds one count of this clone. This chain links TRBV5-1 with TRBJ2-1, with 8 bases matching TRBD2. Losses at the gene ends were 5 bases for V and 12 bases for J; bases not matched to a gene: 10. Germline-derived CDR1 and CDR2 are SGHRS and YFSETQ. This CDR3 region has 13 residues. Written as DNA, the CDR3 is TGCGCCAGCAGTCGGGAGGGAGGGCCAGGGCAGTTCTTC. Protein: CASSREGGPGQFF.

This chain joins TRBV7-2 and TRBJ2-7; TRBD2 aligns across 9 bases. The CDR3 loop spans 17 amino acids. The germline V gene encodes CDR1 SGHTA and CDR2 FQGNSA. Trimming at V came to 1 base and at J to 1 base, leaving 8 bases not matched to a gene. CDR3 sequence (DNA): TGTGCCAGCAGCTTAGAAGCGGGGGGCCGACGATCCTACGAGCAGTACTTC. This sequence encodes CASSLEAGGRRSYEQYF.

This chain connects TRBV5-5 to TRBJ2-7; D may be TRBD1 (5 bases). The CDR3 runs 13 residues. Germline CDR1 SGHKS, CDR2 YYEKEE (reference sequence). V was clipped by 0 bases and J by 6 bases, with 10 bases between them. The CDR3 DNA reads TGTGCCAGCAGCTTGGACAGGACCTCCGAGCAGTACTTC. Its protein product is CASSLDRTSEQYF. Filled out from reference TRBV5-5 and TRBJ2-7, the complete variable domain reads DAGVTQSPTHLIKTRGQQVTLRCSPISGHKSVSWYQQVLGQGPQFIFQYYEKEERGRGNFPDRFSARQFPNYSSELNVNALLLGDSALYLCASSLDRTSEQYFGPGTRLTVT.

The chain uses TRBV25-1 and TRBJ2-5; weak D call: TRBD2 (5 bases). Trimming took 5 bases from V and 5 from J, leaving 12 bases between them. The CDR3 runs 13 residues. Germline assignment: CDR1 MGHDK and CDR2 SYGVNS. The CDR3 sequence is CASSRRSGETQYF. Here the CDR3 DNA reads TGTGCCAGCAGTAGAAGGTCGGGGGAGACCCAGTACTTC.

This chain uses TRBV19 with TRBJ2-1; 7 bases line up with TRBD1. The trim removed 7 bases at V and 7 bases at J, leaving 16 bases unmatched. The CDR3 runs 16 residues. Looked up from germline, CDR1 is LNHDA and CDR2 is SQIVND (reference sequence). CDR3 in amino acids: CASTYPTAWGQNEQFF. The CDR3 region has the DNA TGTGCCAGTACTTATCCGACAGCGTGGGGACAGAATGAGCAGTTCTTC. Using reference TRBV19 and TRBJ2-1 for the parts outside the CDR3, the full variable domain is DGGITQSPKYLFRKEGQNVTLSCEQNLNHDAMYWYRQDPGQGLRLIYYSQIVNDFQKGDIAEGYSVSREKKESFPLTVTSAQKNPTAFYLCASTYPTAWGQNEQFFGPGTRLTVL.

This chain uses TRBV30 with TRBJ2-1; D perhaps matches TRBD1 (5 bases). This CDR3 contains 11 residues. The germline CDR1 and CDR2 sequences are GTSNPN and SVGIG (reference sequence). The germline V and J ends were trimmed by 5 bases and 5 bases, with 7 bases remaining between them. The CDR3 coding sequence is TGTGCCTGGGGGGCAGACAATGAGCAGTTCTTC. Encoded protein: CAWGADNEQFF.

The rearrangement uses TRBV25-1 and TRBJ2-7, with 10 positions matching TRBD1. The CDR3 has 15 residues. V shed 4 bases, J shed 6 bases, and the junction held 9 bases outside the gene matches. Germline loops: CDR1 MGHDK, CDR2 SYGVNS. The CDR3 DNA reads TGTGCCAGCAGTGCACGTGGGGACAGGGGCCGCGAGCAGTACTTC. Its translation: CASSARGDRGREQYF.

V usage is TRBV7-9 and J usage is TRBJ1-6; 8 bases line up with TRBD1. The CDR3 loop spans 16 amino acids. The trim removed 5 bases at V and 7 bases at J, leaving 10 bases unmatched. Germline-derived CDR1 and CDR2 are SEHNR and FQNEAQ (reference sequence). The CDR3 DNA sequence: TGTGCCAGCAGCCCCAGGACAGGGACTTTCAATTCACCCCTCCACTTT. Translated: CASSPRTGTFNSPLHF.

The chain's CDR3 is CASNRENGNQPQHF. In DNA form, the CDR3 reads TGTGCCAGCAACAGGGAAAATGGCAATCAGCCCCAGCATTTT. The chain couples TRBV27 to TRBJ1-5; tentative D call: TRBD1 (6 bases). The V end lost 7 bases, the J end lost 2 bases, and 12 bases lay between the germline ends. The germline gives CDR1 MNHEY, CDR2 SMNVEV (reference sequence). This CDR3 region has 14 residues.

The V call is TRBV11-2, the J call TRBJ2-7; the match to TRBD1 covers 7 bases. The ends lost 5 bases at V and 1 base at J; junction bases unmatched: 5. The CDR3 runs to 14 residues. Germline V gene sequence: CDR1 SGHAT, CDR2 FQNNGV. The CDR3 DNA is TGTGCCAGCAGCCACCGGGACAGTTCCTACGAGCAGTACTTC. This encodes CASSHRDSSYEQYF.

The CDR3 nucleotides read TGCAGCGTTGAAGATAGGGCCAGCCCGGGAAACACCATATATTTT. The encoded protein is CSVEDRASPGNTIYF. The chain uses TRBV29-1 and TRBJ1-3; the D is unclear. The CDR3 has 15 amino acids. Germline values: CDR1 SQVTM, CDR2 ANQGSEA. Trimming cost V 0 bases and J 4 bases, with 13 bases left between them.

This clone appeared once. The gene calls are TRBV7-2 and TRBJ2-3; TRBD1 matches at 7 bases. CDR1 SGHTA and CDR2 FQGNSA come from the germline V gene. V gave up 0 bases and J gave up 4 bases; unmatched junction bases: 4. This CDR3 is 15 amino acids long. The DNA for the CDR3 is TGTGCCAGCAGCTTAGCGTTCACAGGGGCAGATACGCAGTATTTT. It encodes CASSLAFTGADTQYF.

The J gene is TRBJ1-5, the V gene TRBV6-6; possible D gene TRBD1, 6 bases. The germline CDR1 and CDR2 sequences are MNHNY and SVGAGI (reference sequence). V was clipped by 2 bases and J by 0 bases, with 11 bases between them. The CDR3 has 16 amino acids. The CDR3 DNA reads TGTGCCAGCAGTTACCGAGGGGGATCTAGCAATCAGCCCCAGCATTTT. Protein product: CASSYRGGSSNQPQHF.

This clone showed up just a few times. This sequence joins TRBV4-2 and TRBJ1-5; 7 bases fit TRBD1. The CDR3 runs to 16 residues. Looked up from germline, CDR1 is LGHNA and CDR2 is YNFKEQ. The V gene end was trimmed by 0 bases and the J gene end by 4 bases; junction bases not matched to a gene: 6. The DNA of the CDR3 is TGTGCCAGCAGCCAAGAAACAGGGGAAGGGAATCAGCCCCAGCATTTT. This codes for CASSQETGEGNQPQHF.

The V and J genes are TRBV29-1 and TRBJ2-3, with 9 nucleotides matching TRBD1. CDR1 and CDR2 (germline): SQVTM, ANQGSEA. The CDR3 is 14 amino acids. The V segment lost 5 bases and the J segment 3 bases; nucleotides outside the gene matches: 6. The CDR3 DNA is TGCAGCGTTCCACAGGGGGCTCTAACAGATACGCAGTATTTT. Encoded protein: CSVPQGALTDTQYF.

The chain carries TRBV11-1 and TRBJ1-1, with unresolved D. CDR1 and CDR2 (germline): SGHAT, FQDESV (reference sequence). V was pared by 1 base and J by 7 bases, with 10 bases between. The CDR3 contains 13 residues. The CDR3 here is CASSLVGGLEAFF. The CDR3 DNA sequence: TGTGCCAGCAGCTTAGTTGGAGGACTTGAAGCTTTCTTT.

The CDR3 DNA reads TGTGCCAGCAGCCCGGGGGGAGGATCCTACAATGAGCAGTTCTTC. Translating it yields CASSPGGGSYNEQFF. V is TRBV7-9 and J is TRBJ2-1, with 7 bases fitting TRBD2. J gave up 1 base and V 5 bases, and 5 bases lay outside the gene matches. CDR3 length equals 15 residues. Germline V gene data show CDR1 as SEHNR and CDR2 as FQNEAQ (reference sequence). Variable domain in full (rest from reference TRBV7-9 and TRBJ2-1): DTGVSQNPRHKITKRGQNVTFRCDPISEHNRLYWYRQTLGQGPEFLTYFQNEAQLEKSRLLSDRFSAERPKGSFSTLEIQRTEQGDSAMYLCASSPGGGSYNEQFFGPGTRLTVL.

The chain joins TRBV5-5 to TRBJ1-2; no definite D call. The germline V gene encodes CDR1 SGHKS and CDR2 YYEKEE (reference sequence). The CDR3 is made up of 14 amino acids. The V end was cut by 0 bases, the J end by 4 bases, with 10 bases between. The CDR3 nucleotides read TGTGCCAGCAGCTTGGCTGTCGGTGGCTATGGCTACACCTTC. This sequence encodes CASSLAVGGYGYTF.

The V gene is TRBV9, the J gene TRBJ2-3; 8 bases map to TRBD1. This CDR3 has 16 amino acids. The V gene's germline CDR1 is SGDLS and CDR2 YYNGEE. The V gene end was trimmed by 2 bases and the J gene end by 2 bases; junction bases not matched to a gene: 7. Here the CDR3 reads CASSVRQGWDTDTQYF. In DNA, the CDR3 is TGTGCCAGCAGCGTGCGACAGGGGTGGGACACAGATACGCAGTATTTT.

The chain uses TRBV7-2 and TRBJ2-5; no definite D call. With 1 base removed from V and 6 bases from J, the gap between germline ends came to 12 bases. The CDR3 loop spans 14 amino acids. CDR1 SGHTA and CDR2 FQGNSA come from the germline V gene. CDR3 sequence: CASSLGGATQTQYF. The CDR3, as DNA: TGTGCCAGCAGCTTAGGCGGTGCGACACAGACCCAGTACTTC.

Concerning this clone: One junction end disagrees with the germline gene, perhaps due to a read error. J is TRBJ2-2 and V is TRBV6-5; unclear D gene. CDR3 length equals 16 residues. Germline values: CDR1 MNHEY, CDR2 SVGAGI. The CDR3 coding sequence is TGTGCCGGCAGTTACCTCAGTCGGGCCCAGGCCGGGGAGCTGTTTTTT. It yields the protein CAGSYLSRAQAGELFF.

This clone came up once. The chain joins TRBV5-1 to TRBJ2-5; D call uncertain. Trimming cost V 2 bases and J 3 bases, with 5 bases left between them. Looked up from germline, CDR1 is SGHRS and CDR2 is YFSETQ. This CDR3 has 12 residues. The CDR3 spells CASSLEEETQYF. CDR3 bases: TGCGCCAGCAGCTTAGAGGAAGAGACCCAGTACTTC.

This sequence joins TRBV10-2 and TRBJ2-5, with TRBD2 as a possible D gene (6 bases). The germline V gene encodes CDR1 WSHSY and CDR2 SAAADI. CDR3 size: 14 residues. Trimming shortened V by 0 bases and J by 4 bases, and 9 bases separated the two germline ends. Here the CDR3 reads CASSESGGRETQYF. The CDR3 DNA reads as TGCGCCAGCAGTGAGTCGGGGGGACGAGAGACCCAGTACTTC.

Here the CDR3 DNA reads TGTGCCAGCAGCCAATCCAGGCTTTACGAGCAGTACTTC. Its translation: CASSQSRLYEQYF. V is TRBV14 and J is TRBJ2-7; no clear D. The CDR3 length is 13 residues. The V end was cut by 2 bases, the J end by 4 bases, with 9 bases between. Germline V lookup: CDR1 SGHDN, CDR2 FVKESK.

The genes are TRBV18 and TRBJ1-4; 9 nucleotides line up with TRBD1. The J segment lost 10 bases and the V segment lost 6 bases, leaving 12 bases of the junction unmatched. Germline V CDR1 and CDR2: KGHSH, LQKENI. The CDR3 consists of 15 residues. CDR3 amino acids: CASSSAGTGRTKLFF. The CDR3 DNA is TGTGCCAGCTCTTCAGCCGGGACAGGGAGGACAAAACTGTTTTTT.

The chain employs TRBV5-1 and TRBJ2-1; perhaps TRBD1 as D (5 bases). V was cut by 0 bases and J by 3 bases, with 10 bases left in between. CDR1 is SGHRS, CDR2 YFSETQ, per germline. This CDR3 is 15 amino acids long. CDR3 region: CASSLAAGIYNEQFF. CDR3 nucleotides: TGCGCCAGCAGCTTGGCGGCAGGGATCTACAATGAGCAGTTCTTC. The variable domain in full, with the rest retrieved from reference TRBV5-1 and TRBJ2-1, is KAGVTQTPRYLIKTRGQQVTLSCSPISGHRSVSWYQQTPGQGLQFLFEYFSETQRNKGNFPGRFSGRQFSNSRSEMNVSTLELGDSALYLCASSLAAGIYNEQFFGPGTRLTVL.

The chain uses TRBV13 and TRBJ2-3, with TRBD1 as a possible D gene (5 bases). Trimming took 6 bases from V and 4 from J, leaving 23 bases between them. The CDR3 length is 17 residues. CDR1 and CDR2 (germline): PRHDT, FYEKMQ (reference sequence). CDR3 nucleotides: TGTGCCAGCAGACCCCCCCAGGGCGTAGCCCCCCCAGATACGCAGTATTTT. It yields the protein CASRPPQGVAPPDTQYF. The whole variable domain, remainder taken from reference TRBV13 and TRBJ2-3, is AAGVIQSPRHLIKEKRETATLKCYPIPRHDTVYWYQQGPGQDPQFLISFYEKMQSDKGSIPDRFSAQQFSDYHSELNMSSLELGDSALYFCASRPPQGVAPPDTQYFGPGTRLTVL.

The chain combines TRBV15 with TRBJ2-4; 8 nucleotides align to TRBD1. V lost 5 bases, J lost 1 base, and 13 bases stayed unmatched. Per the germline V gene, CDR1 is LNHNV and CDR2 is YYDKDF (reference sequence). This CDR3 spans 18 amino acids. CDR3 sequence: CATSPQGARFVAKNIQYF. The CDR3, as DNA: TGTGCCACCAGCCCCCAGGGGGCGCGGTTTGTGGCCAAAAACATTCAGTACTTC.